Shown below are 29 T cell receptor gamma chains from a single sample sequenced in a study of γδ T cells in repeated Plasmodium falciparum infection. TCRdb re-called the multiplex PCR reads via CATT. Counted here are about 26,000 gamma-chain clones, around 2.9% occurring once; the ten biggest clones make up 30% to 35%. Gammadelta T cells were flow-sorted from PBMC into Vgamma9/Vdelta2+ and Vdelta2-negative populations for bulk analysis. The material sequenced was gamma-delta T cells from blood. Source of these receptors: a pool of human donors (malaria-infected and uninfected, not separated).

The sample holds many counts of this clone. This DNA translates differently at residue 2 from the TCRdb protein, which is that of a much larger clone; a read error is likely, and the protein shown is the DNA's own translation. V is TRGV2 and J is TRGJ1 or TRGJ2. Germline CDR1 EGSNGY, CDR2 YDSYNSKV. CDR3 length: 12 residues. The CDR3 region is CTTWDVGYKKLF. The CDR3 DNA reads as TGTACCACCTGGGACGTGGGCTATAAGAAACTCTTT.

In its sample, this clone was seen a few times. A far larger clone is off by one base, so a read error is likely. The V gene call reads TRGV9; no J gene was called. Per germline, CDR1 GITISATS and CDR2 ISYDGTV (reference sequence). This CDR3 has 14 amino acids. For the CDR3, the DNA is TGTGCCTTGTGGGAGGTGTCGAAGCTTTGGTTCAAGATATTC. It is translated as CALWEVSKLWFKIF.

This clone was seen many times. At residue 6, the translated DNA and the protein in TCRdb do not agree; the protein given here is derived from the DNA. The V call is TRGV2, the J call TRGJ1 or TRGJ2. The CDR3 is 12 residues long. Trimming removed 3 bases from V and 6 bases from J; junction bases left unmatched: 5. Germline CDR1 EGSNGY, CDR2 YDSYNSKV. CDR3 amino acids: CATWDQGYKKLF. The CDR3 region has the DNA TGTGCCACCTGGGACCAGGGTTATAAGAAACTCTTT.

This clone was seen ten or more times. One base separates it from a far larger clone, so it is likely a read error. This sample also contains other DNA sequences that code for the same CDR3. The CDR3 DNA follows: TGTGCCCTGTGGGAGGACTCGCAAGAGTTGGGCAAAAAAATCAAGGTATTT. It codes for CALWEDSQELGKKIKVF. This rearrangement joins TRGV9 to TRGJP. Germline V gives CDR1 GITISATS, CDR2 ISYDGTV (reference sequence). This CDR3 spans 17 amino acids.

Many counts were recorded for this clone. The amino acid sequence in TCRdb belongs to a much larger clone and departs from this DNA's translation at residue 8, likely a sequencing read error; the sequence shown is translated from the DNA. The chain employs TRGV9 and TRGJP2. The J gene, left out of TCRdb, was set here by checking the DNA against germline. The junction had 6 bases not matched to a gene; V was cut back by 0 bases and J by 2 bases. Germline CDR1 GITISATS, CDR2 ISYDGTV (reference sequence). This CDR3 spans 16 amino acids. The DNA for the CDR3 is TGTGCCTTGTGGGAGGTGGGTCGGAGTAGTGATTGGATCAAGACGTTT. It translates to CALWEVGRSSDWIKTF.

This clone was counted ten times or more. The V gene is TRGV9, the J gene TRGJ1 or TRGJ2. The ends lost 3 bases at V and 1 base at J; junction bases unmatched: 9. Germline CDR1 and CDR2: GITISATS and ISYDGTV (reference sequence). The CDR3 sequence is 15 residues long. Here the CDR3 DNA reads TGTGCCTTGTGGGAGATGCTAGGAAATTATTATAAGAAACTCTTT. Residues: CALWEMLGNYYKKLF.

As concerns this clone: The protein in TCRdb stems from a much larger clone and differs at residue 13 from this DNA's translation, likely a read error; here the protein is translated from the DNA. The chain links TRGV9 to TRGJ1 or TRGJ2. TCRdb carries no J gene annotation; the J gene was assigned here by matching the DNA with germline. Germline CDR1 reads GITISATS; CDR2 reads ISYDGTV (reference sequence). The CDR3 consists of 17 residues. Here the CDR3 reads CALWEFPMSENYHKKLF. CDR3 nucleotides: TGTGCCTTGTGGGAGTTTCCGATGTCTGAGAATTATCATAAGAAACTCTTT.

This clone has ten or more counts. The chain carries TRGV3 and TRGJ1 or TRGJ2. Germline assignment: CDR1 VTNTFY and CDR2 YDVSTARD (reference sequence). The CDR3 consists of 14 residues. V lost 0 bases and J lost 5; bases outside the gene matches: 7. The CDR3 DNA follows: TGTGCCACCTGGGACAGGCTTTCTAATTATAAGAAACTCTTT. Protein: CATWDRLSNYKKLF.

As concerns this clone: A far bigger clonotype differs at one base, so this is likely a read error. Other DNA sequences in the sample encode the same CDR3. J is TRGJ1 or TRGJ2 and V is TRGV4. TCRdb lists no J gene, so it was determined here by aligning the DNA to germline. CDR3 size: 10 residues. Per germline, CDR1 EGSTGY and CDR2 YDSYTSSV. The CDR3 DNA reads TGTGCTACCTGGTATTATAAGAAACTCTTT. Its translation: CATWYYKKLF.

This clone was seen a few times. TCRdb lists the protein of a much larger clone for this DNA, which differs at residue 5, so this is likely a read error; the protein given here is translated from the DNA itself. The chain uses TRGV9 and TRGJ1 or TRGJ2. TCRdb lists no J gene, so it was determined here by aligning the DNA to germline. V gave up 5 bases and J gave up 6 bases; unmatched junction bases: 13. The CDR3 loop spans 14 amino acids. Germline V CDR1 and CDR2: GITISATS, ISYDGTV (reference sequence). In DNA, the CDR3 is TGTGCCTTGTGGGTCCACCTCCAGGCTTATAAGAAACTCTTT. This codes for CALWVHLQAYKKLF.

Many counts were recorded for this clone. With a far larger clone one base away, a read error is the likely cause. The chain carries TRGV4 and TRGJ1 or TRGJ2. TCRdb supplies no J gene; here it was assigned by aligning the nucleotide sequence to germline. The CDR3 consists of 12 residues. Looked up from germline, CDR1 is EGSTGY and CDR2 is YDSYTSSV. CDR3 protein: CATWDVGYRKLF. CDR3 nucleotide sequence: TGTGCCACCTGGGATGTAGGTTATAGGAAACTCTTT.

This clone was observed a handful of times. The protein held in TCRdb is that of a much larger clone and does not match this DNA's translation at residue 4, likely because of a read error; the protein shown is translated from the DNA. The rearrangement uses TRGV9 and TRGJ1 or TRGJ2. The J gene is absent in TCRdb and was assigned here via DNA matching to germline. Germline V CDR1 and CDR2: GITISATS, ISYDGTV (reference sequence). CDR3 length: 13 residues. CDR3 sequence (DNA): TGTGCCTTGCGGGAGTATTTTTATTATAAGAAACTCTTT. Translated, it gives CALREYFYYKKLF.

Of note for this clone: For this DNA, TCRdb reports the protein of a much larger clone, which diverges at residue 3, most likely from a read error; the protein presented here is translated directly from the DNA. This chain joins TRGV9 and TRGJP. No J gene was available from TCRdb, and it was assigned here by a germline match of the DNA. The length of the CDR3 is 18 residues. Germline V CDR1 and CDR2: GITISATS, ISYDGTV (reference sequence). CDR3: CASWEITTTELGKKIKVF. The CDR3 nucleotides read TGTGCCTCGTGGGAGATCACAACAACGGAGTTGGGCAAAAAAATCAAGGTATTT.

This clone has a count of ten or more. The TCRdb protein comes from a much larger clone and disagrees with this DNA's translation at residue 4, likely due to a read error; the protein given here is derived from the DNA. The CDR3 nucleotides read TGTGCCTTGTTCCCGAATTATTATAAGAAACTCTTT. It yields the protein CALFPNYYKKLF. The chain has TRGV9 and TRGJ1 or TRGJ2. After removal of 8 bases from V and 0 bases from J, the junction contained 4 bases not matched to a gene. Germline V lookup: CDR1 GITISATS, CDR2 ISYDGTV (reference sequence). The CDR3 covers 12 residues.

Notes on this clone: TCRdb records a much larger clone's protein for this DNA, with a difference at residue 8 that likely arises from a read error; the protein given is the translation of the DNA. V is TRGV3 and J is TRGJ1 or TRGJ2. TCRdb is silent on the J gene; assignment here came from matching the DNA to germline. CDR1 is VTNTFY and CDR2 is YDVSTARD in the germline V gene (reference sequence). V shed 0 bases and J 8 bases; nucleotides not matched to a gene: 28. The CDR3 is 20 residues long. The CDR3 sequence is CATWDRPSKPWGIVRHKKLF. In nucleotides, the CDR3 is TGTGCCACCTGGGACAGGCCATCAAAACCATGGGGGATAGTTCGCCATAAGAAACTCTTT.

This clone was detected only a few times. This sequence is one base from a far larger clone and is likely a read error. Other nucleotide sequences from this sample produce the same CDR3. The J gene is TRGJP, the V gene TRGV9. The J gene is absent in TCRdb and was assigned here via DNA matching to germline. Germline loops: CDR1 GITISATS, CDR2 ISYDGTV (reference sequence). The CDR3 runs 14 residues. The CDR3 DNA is TGCGCCTTGTGGAGGGAGTTGGGCAAAAAAATCAAGGTATTT. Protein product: CALWRELGKKIKVF.

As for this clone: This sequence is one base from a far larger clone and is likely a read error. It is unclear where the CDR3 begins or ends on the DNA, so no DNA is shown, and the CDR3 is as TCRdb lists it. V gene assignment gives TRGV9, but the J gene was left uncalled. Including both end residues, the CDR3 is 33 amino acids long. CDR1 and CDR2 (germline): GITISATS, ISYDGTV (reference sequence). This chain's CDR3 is CALWEVLLIGIRNSLAVEQHWLSQVSIGRIQHF.

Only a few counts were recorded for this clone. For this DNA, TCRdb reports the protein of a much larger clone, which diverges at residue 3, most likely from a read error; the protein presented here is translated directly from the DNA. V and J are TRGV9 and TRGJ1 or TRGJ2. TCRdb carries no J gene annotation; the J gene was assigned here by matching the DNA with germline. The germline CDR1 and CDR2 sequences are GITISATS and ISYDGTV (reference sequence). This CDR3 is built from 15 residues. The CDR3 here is CASWEVRLYYYKKLF. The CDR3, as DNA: TGTGCCTCGTGGGAGGTGCGGTTGTACTATTATAAGAAACTCTTT.

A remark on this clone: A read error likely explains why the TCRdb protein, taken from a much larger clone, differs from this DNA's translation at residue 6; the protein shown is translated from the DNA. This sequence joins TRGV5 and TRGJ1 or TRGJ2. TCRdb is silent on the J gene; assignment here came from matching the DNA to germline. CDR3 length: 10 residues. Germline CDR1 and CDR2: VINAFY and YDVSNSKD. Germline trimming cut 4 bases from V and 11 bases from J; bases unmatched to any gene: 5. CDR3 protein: CATWEPEKLF. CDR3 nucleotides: TGTGCCACCTGGGAACCGGAGAAACTCTTT.

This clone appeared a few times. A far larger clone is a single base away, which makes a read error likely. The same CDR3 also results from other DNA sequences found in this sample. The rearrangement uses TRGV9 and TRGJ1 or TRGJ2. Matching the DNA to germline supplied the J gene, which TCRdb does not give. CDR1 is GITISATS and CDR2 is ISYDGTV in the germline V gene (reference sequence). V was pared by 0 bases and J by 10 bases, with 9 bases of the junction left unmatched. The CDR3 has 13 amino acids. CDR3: CALWEVHAYKKLF. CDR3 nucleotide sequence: TGTGCCTTGTGGGAGGTGCACGCTTACAAGAAACTCTTT.

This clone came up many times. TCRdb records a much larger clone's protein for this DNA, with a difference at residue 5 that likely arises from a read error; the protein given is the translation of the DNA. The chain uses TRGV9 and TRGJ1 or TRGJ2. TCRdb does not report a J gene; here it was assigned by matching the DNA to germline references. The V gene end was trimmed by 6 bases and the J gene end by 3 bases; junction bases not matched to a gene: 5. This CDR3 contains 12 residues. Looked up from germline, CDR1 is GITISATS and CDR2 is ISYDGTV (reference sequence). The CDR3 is CALWSFYYKKLF. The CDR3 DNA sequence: TGTGCCTTGTGGAGCTTTTATTATAAGAAACTCTTT.

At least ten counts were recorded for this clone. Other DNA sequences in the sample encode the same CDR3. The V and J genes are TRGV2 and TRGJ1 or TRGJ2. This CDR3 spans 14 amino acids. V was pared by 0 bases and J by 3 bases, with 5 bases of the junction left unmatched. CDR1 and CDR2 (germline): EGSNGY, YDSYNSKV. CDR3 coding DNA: TGTGCCACCTGGGACGGGCCATTTTATTATAAGAAACTCTTT. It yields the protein CATWDGPFYYKKLF.

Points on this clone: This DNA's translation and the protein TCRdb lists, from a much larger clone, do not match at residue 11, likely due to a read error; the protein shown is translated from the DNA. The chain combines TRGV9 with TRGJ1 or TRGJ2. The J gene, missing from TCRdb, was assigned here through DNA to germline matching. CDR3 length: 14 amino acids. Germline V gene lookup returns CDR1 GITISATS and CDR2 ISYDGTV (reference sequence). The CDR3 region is CALWETRWCYRKLF. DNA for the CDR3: TGTGCCTTGTGGGAGACCCGGTGGTGTTATAGGAAACTCTTT.

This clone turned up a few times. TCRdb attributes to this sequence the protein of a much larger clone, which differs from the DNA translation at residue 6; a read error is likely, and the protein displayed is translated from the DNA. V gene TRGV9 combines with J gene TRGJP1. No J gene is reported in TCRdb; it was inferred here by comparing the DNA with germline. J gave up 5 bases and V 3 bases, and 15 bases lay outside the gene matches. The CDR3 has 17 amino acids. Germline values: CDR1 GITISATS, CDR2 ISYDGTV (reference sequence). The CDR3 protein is CALWEIFSQRTGWFKIF. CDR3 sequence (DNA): TGTGCCTTGTGGGAGATCTTTTCCCAAAGGACTGGTTGGTTCAAGATATTT.

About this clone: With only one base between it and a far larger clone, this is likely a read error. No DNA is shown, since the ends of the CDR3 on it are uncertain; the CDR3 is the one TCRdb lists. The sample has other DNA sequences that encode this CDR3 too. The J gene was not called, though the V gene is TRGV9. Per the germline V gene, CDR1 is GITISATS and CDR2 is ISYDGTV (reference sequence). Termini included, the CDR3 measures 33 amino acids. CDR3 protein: CALWEVKRDDIRNSLAVEQHLLSQVSIGRIQHF.

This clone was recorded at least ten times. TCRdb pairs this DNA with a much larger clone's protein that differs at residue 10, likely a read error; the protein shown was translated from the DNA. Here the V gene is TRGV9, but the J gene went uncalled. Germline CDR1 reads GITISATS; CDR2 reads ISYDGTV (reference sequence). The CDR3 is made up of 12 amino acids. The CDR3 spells CALWTLLGKRLF. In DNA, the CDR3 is TGTGCCTTGTGGACCCTTTTGGGCAAGAGACTCTTT.

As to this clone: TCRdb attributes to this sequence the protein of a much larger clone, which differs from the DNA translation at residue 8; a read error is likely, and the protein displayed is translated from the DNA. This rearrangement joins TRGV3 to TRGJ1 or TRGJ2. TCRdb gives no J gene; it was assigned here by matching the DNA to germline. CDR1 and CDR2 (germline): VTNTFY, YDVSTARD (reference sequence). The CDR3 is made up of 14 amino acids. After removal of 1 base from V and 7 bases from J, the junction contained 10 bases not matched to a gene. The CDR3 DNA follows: TGTGCCACCTGGGACAGCGACCGGTCCTATAAGAAACTCTTT. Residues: CATWDSDRSYKKLF.

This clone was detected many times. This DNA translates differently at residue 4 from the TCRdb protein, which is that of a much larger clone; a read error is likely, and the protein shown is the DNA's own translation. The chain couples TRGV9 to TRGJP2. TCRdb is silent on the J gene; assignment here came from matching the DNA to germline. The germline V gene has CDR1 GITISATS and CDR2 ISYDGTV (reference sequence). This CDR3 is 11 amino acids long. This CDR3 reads CALREGRIKTF. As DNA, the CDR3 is TGTGCCTTGCGGGAGGGTCGGATCAAGACGTTT.

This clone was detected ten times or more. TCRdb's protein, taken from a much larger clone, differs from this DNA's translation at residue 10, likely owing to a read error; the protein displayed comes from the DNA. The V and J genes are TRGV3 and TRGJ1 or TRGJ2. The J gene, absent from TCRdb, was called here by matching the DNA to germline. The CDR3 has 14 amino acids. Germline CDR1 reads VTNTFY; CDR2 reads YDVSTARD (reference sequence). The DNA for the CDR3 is TGTGCCACCTGGGACAGACAGAATTATCATAAGAAACTCTTT. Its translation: CATWDRQNYHKKLF.